This T cell receptor (beta chain) was found in a study of metastatic and nonmetastatic thyroid tumors. Looking at the study overall: Both malignant and benign thyroid patients supplied peripheral blood and tumor or nodule tissue samples, across which the repertoires of these patients were then compared. Points from the study as a whole: Within blood and tumor, benign nodules reportedly had significantly lower TCR beta diversity than malignant thyroid tumors did.

The CDR3 sequence is 13 residues long. CDR1 is SGHKS, CDR2 YYEKEE, per germline (reference sequence). Trimming cost V 0 bases and J 4 bases, with 8 bases left between them. No patient received treatment before thyroid surgery. Via MiXCR, TCRdb re-called the PCR reads. The sample has more than 85,000 clones; 8.6% are singletons. This clone was seen repeatedly, ten times or more. Its target is unknown. This sequence originates from a female donor with papillary thyroid cancer or a benign thyroid nodule (not recorded which). Some clones in this sample may be carry-over from other donors' samples. The chain combines TRBV5-5 with TRBJ2-7, with no clear D. The specimen was blood. Written as DNA, the CDR3 is TGTGCCAGCAGCTTGGGGACCTATTACGAGCAGTACTTC. This sequence encodes CASSLGTYYEQYF.